This passage covers 22 T cell receptor beta chains from one sample sequenced in a study of T cell responses to AZD1222 COVID-19 vaccine. Profiling relied on immunoSEQ multiplex PCR, and the TCRdb table lists in-frame clones only, not all of them. This table holds about 85,000 clones, 85% to 90% found once. Sequencing used peripheral blood, obtained on day 0 of MenACWY control vaccination. The receptors shown here come from an adult in good health.

The CDR3: CASSSRQGAKETQYF. The CDR3 nucleotides are TGTGCCAGCAGTTCCCGACAGGGGGCTAAAGAGACCCAGTACTTC. This sequence joins TRBV28 and TRBJ2-5, with 10 bases matching TRBD1. Germline V gene lookup returns CDR1 MDHEN and CDR2 SYDVKM. The CDR3 is 15 amino acids. Trimming took 4 bases from V and 3 from J; bases not matched to a gene: 5.

In DNA form, the CDR3 reads TGTGCCAGCAGCTTAGCGCCCCAGGTTCTCACTGAAGCTTTCTTT. Residues: CASSLAPQVLTEAFF. The chain recombines TRBV7-8 with TRBJ1-1; D is uncertain. CDR1 is SGHVS, CDR2 FQNEAQ, per germline. Trimming stripped 0 bases from V and 4 bases from J, with 12 bases between. The CDR3 has 15 residues.

Only one count was recorded for this clone. The J gene is TRBJ1-1, the V gene TRBV30; perhaps TRBD1 as D (5 bases). The germline V gene has CDR1 GTSNPN and CDR2 SVGIG (reference sequence). This CDR3 has 14 amino acids. Trimming took off 2 bases at V and 8 bases at J, with 18 bases between the two ends. CDR3 in amino acids: CAWSKDGLGTEAFF. The CDR3 DNA reads TGTGCCTGGAGTAAGGACGGTTTGGGGACCGAAGCTTTCTTT.

The gene calls are TRBV28 and TRBJ2-2; 7 positions agree with TRBD2. There are 15 residues in the CDR3. Germline V CDR1 and CDR2: MDHEN, SYDVKM. V was clipped by 7 bases and J by 2 bases; unmatched bases: 7. CDR3: CASKTGGGNTGELFF. DNA for the CDR3: TGTGCCAGCAAGACTGGGGGGGGAAACACCGGGGAGCTGTTTTTT.

The V and J genes are TRBV28 and TRBJ2-7, with D uncertain. The germline CDR1 and CDR2 sequences are MDHEN and SYDVKM. The germline V and J ends were trimmed by 4 bases and 0 bases, with 13 bases remaining between them. This CDR3 has 15 amino acids. In DNA form, the CDR3 reads TGTGCCAGCAGTTCAAGGACGGATAGCTCCTACGAGCAGTACTTC. As protein: CASSSRTDSSYEQYF. Full variable domain (missing parts from reference TRBV28 and TRBJ2-7): DVKVTQSSRYLVKRTGEKVFLECVQDMDHENMFWYRQDPGLGLRLIYFSYDVKMKEKGDIPEGYSVSREKKERFSLILESASTNQTSMYLCASSSRTDSSYEQYFGPGTRLTVT.

This chain links TRBV27 with TRBJ1-5, with a tentative D call TRBD1 (5 bases). Germline values: CDR1 MNHEY, CDR2 SMNVEV (reference sequence). The CDR3 is made up of 16 amino acids. Trimming removed 5 bases from V and 3 bases from J, with 17 bases in between. CDR3 amino acids: CASSNILGGDNQPQHF. The CDR3 DNA is TGTGCCAGCAGTAACATATTGGGAGGGGACAATCAGCCCCAGCATTTT.

The chain is built from TRBV5-5 and TRBJ2-7, with D perhaps matching TRBD1 (6 bases). With 4 bases removed from V and 0 bases from J, the gap between germline ends came to 14 bases. Per the germline V gene, CDR1 is SGHKS and CDR2 is YYEKEE (reference sequence). The CDR3 extends over 15 amino acids. CDR3 sequence: CASSRQALISYEQYF. As DNA, the CDR3 is TGTGCCAGCAGCCGACAGGCTTTAATCTCCTACGAGCAGTACTTC. The whole variable domain, remainder taken from reference TRBV5-5 and TRBJ2-7, is DAGVTQSPTHLIKTRGQQVTLRCSPISGHKSVSWYQQVLGQGPQFIFQYYEKEERGRGNFPDRFSARQFPNYSSELNVNALLLGDSALYLCASSRQALISYEQYFGPGTRLTVT.

The rearrangement links TRBV30 to TRBJ2-7, with D tentatively TRBD1 (6 bases). Germline CDR1 is GTSNPN and CDR2 is SVGIG (reference sequence). The CDR3 has 15 amino acids. Trimming took 0 bases from V and 3 from J, leaving 15 bases between them. The CDR3 spells CAWSVQGRARYEQYF. DNA for the CDR3: TGTGCCTGGAGTGTACAGGGCAGGGCTCGCTACGAGCAGTACTTC.

This clone was detected only a few times. The chain employs TRBV5-6 and TRBJ1-2, with TRBD1 as a possible D gene (5 bases). V dropped 0 bases and J dropped 4 bases, with 10 bases sitting between them. The CDR3 runs to 14 residues. In germline, CDR1 is SGHDT, CDR2 YYEEEE. This CDR3 reads CASSLDGGSYGYTF. CDR3 nucleotide sequence: TGTGCCAGCAGCTTGGATGGGGGTAGCTATGGCTACACCTTC.

The genes are TRBV6-1 and TRBJ2-5; no firm D call. The V and J ends lost 5 bases and 5 bases respectively, with 15 bases between them. The CDR3 spans 14 residues. Germline-derived CDR1 and CDR2 are MNHNS and SASEGT. CDR3 amino acids: CASSSSFRVETQYF. The DNA for the CDR3 is TGTGCCAGCAGTTCTTCCTTCCGGGTCGAGACCCAGTACTTC.

The chain is built from TRBV6-1 and TRBJ2-1, with D perhaps TRBD1 (6 bases). Germline-derived CDR1 and CDR2 are MNHNS and SASEGT. V was trimmed by 2 bases and J by 6 bases, leaving 20 bases between them. The CDR3 covers 17 residues. Written as DNA, the CDR3 is TGTGCCAGCAGTGAAATGGGGGCCCAAGTGGCTGTCAATGAGCAGTTCTTC. As protein: CASSEMGAQVAVNEQFF.

This chain connects TRBV5-8 to TRBJ1-1; D is ambiguous. CDR3 length equals 15 residues. V was cut by 0 bases and J by 0 bases, with 9 bases left in between. The germline V gene has CDR1 SGHTS and CDR2 YDEGEE. The chain's CDR3 is CASSLGGNLNTEAFF. The CDR3 coding sequence is TGTGCCAGCAGCTTGGGCGGGAATCTGAACACTGAAGCTTTCTTT.

This clone was recorded only once. The chain links TRBV15 to TRBJ2-3; D call uncertain. The length of the CDR3 is 10 residues. V lost 4 bases and J 7 bases, leaving 3 bases between the germline ends. From germline, CDR1 is LNHNV and CDR2 YYDKDF (reference sequence). DNA of the CDR3: TGTGCCACCAGCACCCATACGCAGTATTTT. This encodes CATSTHTQYF.

The gene calls are TRBV11-1 and TRBJ1-6; D is unresolved. Germline V gene lookup returns CDR1 SGHAT and CDR2 FQDESV (reference sequence). The CDR3 consists of 13 residues. Trimming stripped 5 bases from V and 9 bases from J, with 11 bases between. As DNA, the CDR3 is TGTGCCAGCAGCCCCCTCGGTTTTTCACCCCTCCACTTT. Amino acids: CASSPLGFSPLHF.

V is TRBV30 and J is TRBJ1-1, with D perhaps matching TRBD1 (5 bases). CDR3 size: 13 residues. Germline V lookup: CDR1 GTSNPN, CDR2 SVGIG (reference sequence). V lost 2 bases, J lost 2 bases, and 9 bases lay in between. The CDR3 nucleotides read TGTGCCTGGAGTACAGGCCCTAACACTGAAGCTTTCTTT. This sequence encodes CAWSTGPNTEAFF.

CDR3 nucleotide sequence: TGCAGCGTTGGGCAGACCACTGAAGCTTTCTTT. It translates to CSVGQTTEAFF. The rearrangement joins TRBV29-1 to TRBJ1-1; the D is unclear. The germline gives CDR1 SQVTM, CDR2 ANQGSEA. V was shortened by 4 bases and J by 4 bases, with 7 bases between the two germline ends. This CDR3 spans 11 amino acids. The full variable domain, its missing parts supplied by reference TRBV29-1 and TRBJ1-1, is SAVISQKPSRDICQRGTSLTIQCQVDSQVTMMFWYRQQPGQSLTLIATANQGSEATYESGFVIDKFPISRPNLTFSTLTVSNMSPEDSSIYLCSVGQTTEAFFGQGTRLTVV.

In this sample, this clone turned up many times. The chain links TRBV7-2 to TRBJ1-2, with D uncertain. This CDR3 comprises 13 residues. Germline lookup yields CDR1 SGHTA and CDR2 FQGNSA. With 2 bases removed from V and 2 bases from J, the gap between germline ends came to 6 bases. The CDR3 sequence is CASSLTANYGYTF. The CDR3 DNA reads TGTGCCAGCAGCTTAACTGCCAACTATGGCTACACCTTC.

V and J are TRBV28 and TRBJ1-4; 9 bases map to TRBD1. The CDR3 covers 15 residues. The germline V gene has CDR1 MDHEN and CDR2 SYDVKM. The V segment lost 8 bases and the J segment 4 bases; nucleotides outside the gene matches: 8. The DNA of the CDR3 is TGTGCCAGCGGCGCCCCGGGACAGGGTAATGAAAAACTGTTTTTT. Its translation: CASGAPGQGNEKLFF.

The chain uses TRBV5-1 and TRBJ2-5; D gene uncertain. Trimming shortened V by 0 bases and J by 5 bases, and 11 bases separated the two germline ends. Germline CDR1 is SGHRS and CDR2 is YFSETQ. This CDR3 is 14 amino acids long. In DNA, the CDR3 is TGCGCCAGCAGCTTGGTAGGAGATCAGGAGACCCAGTACTTC. Translated, it gives CASSLVGDQETQYF.

The rearrangement links TRBV21-1 to TRBJ2-7; the table's D call TRBD2 went unverified against the DNA. TRBV21-1 is deemed a pseudogene. This CDR3 has 15 amino acids. CDR3 region: CASRTDLHVLDEQYF. The CDR3 DNA follows: TGTGCCAGCAGGACTGATTTACACGTGTTAGACGAGCAGTACTTC.

The V gene is TRBV6-5, the J gene TRBJ2-7; D is perhaps TRBD2 (7 bases). Between the trimmed V and J ends, which lost 6 bases and 6 bases, there was a span of 15 bases. The germline V gene encodes CDR1 MNHEY and CDR2 SVGAGI. This CDR3 is 13 amino acids long. The CDR3 loop is CASSYRGGFEQYF. The CDR3, as DNA: TGTGCCAGCAGCTATAGGGGGGGGTTCGAGCAGTACTTC.

The chain has TRBV30 and TRBJ1-2; the match to TRBD1 covers 7 bases. Germline V lookup: CDR1 GTSNPN, CDR2 SVGIG (reference sequence). This CDR3 region has 13 residues. V was clipped by 4 bases and J by 4 bases; unmatched bases: 6. The CDR3 nucleotides read TGTGCCTGGAACCCGACAGGGAGCTATGGCTACACCTTC. Protein product: CAWNPTGSYGYTF.